Shown below are 22 T cell receptor beta chains from a single sample sequenced in a study of cytomegalovirus exposure and HLA in healthy donors. PCR used 60 Vbeta primers and 13 Jbeta primers. The assay was immunoSEQ multiplex PCR, and TCRdb's table has in-frame clones only and misses some. This table has around 140,000 clones, 8.9% appearing once. Sequenced sample: PBMCs. The receptors were sampled from a woman between 40 and 55 years old in good health and CMV-seropositive.

The rearrangement links TRBV4-3 to TRBJ2-1, with no clear D. The CDR3 loop spans 13 amino acids. Deletions cut 4 bases from V and 3 bases from J, with 7 bases between. Germline values: CDR1 LGHNA, CDR2 YSLEER. CDR3 sequence: CASSRARYNEQFF. The CDR3 DNA is TGCGCCAGCAGCCGGGCTCGCTACAATGAGCAGTTCTTC.

The V call is TRBV7-2, the J call TRBJ2-5, with TRBD1 as a possible D gene (6 bases). The CDR3 spans 13 residues. V was trimmed by 8 bases and J by 9 bases, leaving 19 bases between them. From germline, CDR1 is SGHTA and CDR2 FQGNSA. The CDR3 sequence is CASERTGGLAQYF. The CDR3 coding sequence is TGTGCCAGCGAGCGGACTGGGGGCTTGGCCCAGTACTTC.

This clone was observed a handful of times. Here the CDR3 DNA reads TGCGCCAGCAGCCACGCTCGGACAGAGTCACCGAGCAATCAGCCCCAGCATTTT. Its translation is CASSHARTESPSNQPQHF. The chain joins TRBV4-1 to TRBJ1-5; tentatively, D is TRBD1 (6 bases). CDR3 length: 18 amino acids. CDR1 is MGHRA and CDR2 is YSYEKL in the germline V gene. V was trimmed by 3 bases and J by 1 base, leaving 19 bases between them.

This rearrangement joins TRBV5-1 to TRBJ2-6; D gene uncertain. The V end was cut by 0 bases, the J end by 3 bases, with 7 bases between. This CDR3 is 15 amino acids long. CDR1 and CDR2 (germline): SGHRS, YFSETQ. CDR3 DNA: TGCGCCAGCAGCTTGGAGCTAGATGGGGCCAACGTCCTGACTTTC. It specifies CASSLELDGANVLTF.

This clone was seen only a few times. The chain is built from TRBV4-1 and TRBJ2-7; 7 bases are shared with TRBD2. V gave up 1 base and J gave up 5 bases; unmatched junction bases: 11. The CDR3 is made up of 16 amino acids. The germline V gene encodes CDR1 MGHRA and CDR2 YSYEKL. CDR3 sequence reads: CASSQVGETSIHEQYF. The CDR3 DNA follows: TGCGCCAGCAGCCAAGTTGGAGAGACTAGCATCCACGAGCAGTACTTC.

The CDR3, as DNA: TGTGCCAGCAGCCCCGGGACTAGCGGGGGTTTTGAGCAGTTCTTC. Amino acids: CASSPGTSGGFEQFF. The chain has TRBV27 and TRBJ2-1; TRBD2 aligns across 14 bases. The J segment lost 9 bases and the V segment lost 6 bases, leaving 7 bases of the junction unmatched. Germline values: CDR1 MNHEY, CDR2 SMNVEV (reference sequence). The CDR3 is 15 residues long.

The chain carries TRBV7-9 and TRBJ1-3, with 10 bases fitting TRBD1. J was trimmed by 2 bases and V by 5 bases; bases with no gene match: 9. Per germline, CDR1 SEHNR and CDR2 FQNEAQ (reference sequence). CDR3 length equals 17 residues. The CDR3 protein is CASSLTDRGLTGNTIYF. CDR3 bases: TGTGCCAGCAGCCTCACCGACAGGGGGCTAACTGGAAACACCATATATTTT.

This chain joins TRBV5-8 and TRBJ1-1, with a weak D call TRBD1 (6 bases). CDR3 size: 14 residues. V was pared by 1 base and J by 0 bases, with 7 bases between. Germline-derived CDR1 and CDR2 are SGHTS and YDEGEE. The DNA of the CDR3 is TGTGCCAGCAGCTTGACAGGGATGAACACTGAAGCTTTCTTT. Amino acids: CASSLTGMNTEAFF.

V gene TRBV2 combines with J gene TRBJ2-1; 7 positions match TRBD2. Per the germline V gene, CDR1 is SNHLY and CDR2 is FYNNEI. Unmatched junction bases numbered 5, after V lost 4 bases and J lost 8 bases. The CDR3 loop spans 13 amino acids. The CDR3 protein is CASSGSSGDEQFF. In nucleotides, the CDR3 is TGTGCCAGCAGTGGGTCTAGCGGTGATGAGCAGTTCTTC.

V and J are TRBV5-1 and TRBJ1-1; D uncertain. The V and J ends lost 4 bases and 6 bases respectively, with 13 bases between them. Germline loops: CDR1 SGHRS, CDR2 YFSETQ. The CDR3 sequence is 13 residues long. The CDR3 is CASSETTGAEAFF. In nucleotides, the CDR3 is TGCGCCAGCAGCGAAACAACCGGGGCTGAAGCTTTCTTT.

V gene TRBV19 combines with J gene TRBJ1-1; D remains unclear. CDR1 and CDR2 from the germline V gene are LNHDA and SQIVND (reference sequence). V dropped 6 bases and J dropped 3 bases, with 11 bases sitting between them. This CDR3 contains 13 residues. This CDR3 reads CASSYETYTEAFF. The CDR3 region has the DNA TGTGCCAGTAGCTATGAAACTTACACTGAAGCTTTCTTT.

This sequence joins TRBV5-1 and TRBJ1-4; TRBD1 matches 8 bases. The CDR3 has 16 residues. Trimming at V came to 4 bases and at J to 5 bases, leaving 10 bases not matched to a gene. Germline CDR1 and CDR2: SGHRS and YFSETQ. Written as DNA, the CDR3 is TGCGCCAGCAGCCCGACCGGGACAGGCGCCAATGAAAAACTGTTTTTT. It specifies CASSPTGTGANEKLFF.

This clone occurred a few times. V is TRBV19 and J is TRBJ1-3; no firm D call. The CDR3 runs to 15 residues. The V end was cut by 6 bases, the J end by 2 bases, with 14 bases between. Germline V lookup: CDR1 LNHDA, CDR2 SQIVND (reference sequence). The CDR3 sequence is CASRKGLPPGNTIYF. The CDR3 DNA is TGTGCCAGTAGAAAAGGACTACCTCCTGGAAACACCATATATTTT.

The chain has TRBV18 and TRBJ1-1; 9 bases are shared with TRBD1. V was pared by 4 bases and J by 1 base, with 4 bases of the junction left unmatched. The CDR3 runs 15 residues. Germline V gene lookup returns CDR1 KGHSH and CDR2 LQKENI. DNA for the CDR3: TGTGCCAGCTCACGGTTGGGACAGGGGAACACTGAAGCTTTCTTT. It codes for CASSRLGQGNTEAFF. Looking up the rest from reference TRBV18 and TRBJ1-1 gives the full variable domain: NAGVMQNPRHLVRRRGQEARLRCSPMKGHSHVYWYRQLPEEGLKFMVYLQKENIIDESGMPKERFSAEFPKEGPSILRIQQVVRGDSAAYFCASSRLGQGNTEAFFGQGTRLTVV.

This clone was recorded at least ten times. V and J are TRBV5-1 and TRBJ1-1; TRBD1 matches at 7 bases. V shed 4 bases and J 6 bases; nucleotides not matched to a gene: 9. CDR3 length: 14 amino acids. Germline loops: CDR1 SGHRS, CDR2 YFSETQ. The CDR3 DNA sequence: TGCGCCAGCAGCGTAGAGACAGGGATCGCTGAAGCTTTCTTT. This encodes CASSVETGIAEAFF.

The rearrangement joins TRBV7-2 to TRBJ1-2, with 10 bases fitting TRBD1. J lost 4 bases, V lost 5 bases, and 4 bases had no gene match. The CDR3 extends over 14 amino acids. CDR1 SGHTA and CDR2 FQGNSA come from the germline V gene. CDR3 nucleotide sequence: TGTGCCAGCAGCCCGGACAGGGGGGGCTATGGCTACACCTTC. Encoded protein: CASSPDRGGYGYTF.

In this sample, this clone turned up a few times. The chain links TRBV18 to TRBJ2-5; D remains ambiguous. From germline, CDR1 is KGHSH and CDR2 LQKENI. The CDR3 consists of 13 residues. V was clipped by 4 bases and J by 5 bases, with 11 bases between them. The CDR3 DNA reads TGTGCCAGCTCACTAACCCTCGAGGAGACCCAGTACTTC. Its protein product is CASSLTLEETQYF.

This clone showed up just a few times. J is TRBJ2-3 and V is TRBV6-1, with TRBD2 matching 7 bases. Germline-derived CDR1 and CDR2 are MNHNS and SASEGT. The ends lost 0 bases at V and 5 bases at J; junction bases unmatched: 5. This CDR3 is 15 amino acids long. As DNA, the CDR3 is TGTGCCAGCAGTGAAGCACTAGCGCTCGGAGATACGCAGTATTTT. Amino acids: CASSEALALGDTQYF.

As DNA, the CDR3 is TGTGCCAGCAGTTACTCGCCAACAGGGGAAAACTATGGCTACACCTTC. This codes for CASSYSPTGENYGYTF. V gene TRBV6-5 combines with J gene TRBJ1-2, with 7 bases aligning to TRBD1. V lost 0 bases to trimming and J lost 2 bases; unmatched junction nucleotides: 6. From germline, CDR1 is MNHEY and CDR2 SVGAGI. The CDR3 loop spans 16 amino acids.

A few counts support this clone. This CDR3 reads CAISAGQGGGTGELFF. DNA of the CDR3: TGTGCCATCAGTGCGGGGCAGGGAGGTGGCACCGGGGAGCTGTTTTTT. V gene TRBV10-3 combines with J gene TRBJ2-2; maybe TRBD2 (6 bases). The CDR3 consists of 16 residues. V was cut by 4 bases and J by 4 bases, with 16 bases left in between. CDR1 and CDR2 (germline): ENHRY, SYGVKD.

V usage is TRBV5-1 and J usage is TRBJ2-3, with D unclear. The CDR3 has 15 amino acids. The germline V gene has CDR1 SGHRS and CDR2 YFSETQ. V gave up 0 bases and J gave up 1 base, with 9 bases separating them. CDR3 loop: CASSLGRSGTDTQYF. For the CDR3, the DNA is TGCGCCAGCAGCTTGGGTAGATCCGGCACAGATACGCAGTATTTT.

This clone was detected only a few times. The rearrangement uses TRBV12-1 and TRBJ2-7; the table's D gene call, TRBD2, was not cross checked with the DNA. TRBV12-1 is a pseudogene segment. The CDR3 length is 13 residues. The CDR3, as DNA: TGTGACAGAAGACCCGCTTTAAACTACGAGCAGTACGTC. Translation gives CDRRPALNYEQYV.